Given below is one T cell receptor (beta chain) in context. This specimen belongs to a study of Ad26.COV2.S vaccination and SARS-CoV-2 variants. Noted treatment: some 20 received Ad26.COV2.S at low or high dose, single or two shots; 5 received placebo; per-sample allocation not given. The samples were gathered on day 63 after the first injection of vaccine or placebo. TCRdb's copy holds only in-frame clones and misses some; the assay was immunoSEQ multiplex PCR. The sample lists about 680,000 clones, about 90% occurring once. Germline CDR1 SGHRS, CDR2 YFSETQ. There are 17 residues in the CDR3. Germline trimming cut 2 bases from V and 5 bases from J; bases unmatched to any gene: 9.

The chain employs TRBV5-1 and TRBJ2-3; 12 bases align to TRBD1. The sample here was peripheral blood, taken in a trial of Ad26.COV2.S vaccine versus placebo. The TCR originated in a person between 18 and 60 years old who received the Ad26.COV2.S COVID-19 vaccine or a placebo. CDR3 amino acids: CASSLARDRGRRDTQYF. CDR3 nucleotide sequence: TGCGCCAGCAGCTTAGCCCGGGACAGGGGGCGGCGAGATACGCAGTATTTT.